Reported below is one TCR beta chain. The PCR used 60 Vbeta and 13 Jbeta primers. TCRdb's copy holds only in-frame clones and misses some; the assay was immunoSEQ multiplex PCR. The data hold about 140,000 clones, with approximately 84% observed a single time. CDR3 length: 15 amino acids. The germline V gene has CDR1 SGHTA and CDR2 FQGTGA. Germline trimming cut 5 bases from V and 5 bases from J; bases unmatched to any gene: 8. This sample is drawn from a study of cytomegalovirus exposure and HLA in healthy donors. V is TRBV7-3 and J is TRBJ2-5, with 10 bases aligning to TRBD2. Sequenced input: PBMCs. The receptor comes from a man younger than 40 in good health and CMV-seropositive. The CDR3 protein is CASSPTGSGGETQYF. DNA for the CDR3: TGTGCCAGCAGCCCCACGGGTAGCGGGGGGGAGACCCAGTACTTC.